This T cell receptor (beta chain) was captured in a study of CD4 T cells in relation to SARS-CoV-2 and coronaviruses. Study in general: TCR beta CDR3s were sequenced after approximately 11-day antigen culture of PBMCs.

A note on this clone: Its antigen is not identified.

The data were produced by immunoSEQ multiplex PCR, yet TCRdb's version contains in-frame clones alone and is incomplete. Counted here are 36,000 or so clones, around 80% occurring once; the ten biggest clones make up 2.8%. From germline, CDR1 is ENHRY and CDR2 SYGVKD. V was trimmed by 3 bases and J by 4 bases, leaving 8 bases between them. The CDR3 covers 13 residues. Naive and memory CD4+ T cells were separated from cryopreserved PBMCs. Naive or memory CD4+ cells were cultured 1:1 with T cell-depleted PBMCs plus CEF. The rearrangement uses TRBV10-3 and TRBJ2-3; no definite D call. Sequencing was performed on memory CD4+ T cells from PBMCs, cultured in vitro. The receptor comes from an adult with COVID-19. The CDR3 protein is CAISDESPDTQYF. In DNA form, the CDR3 reads TGTGCCATCAGTGATGAATCCCCAGATACGCAGTATTTT.